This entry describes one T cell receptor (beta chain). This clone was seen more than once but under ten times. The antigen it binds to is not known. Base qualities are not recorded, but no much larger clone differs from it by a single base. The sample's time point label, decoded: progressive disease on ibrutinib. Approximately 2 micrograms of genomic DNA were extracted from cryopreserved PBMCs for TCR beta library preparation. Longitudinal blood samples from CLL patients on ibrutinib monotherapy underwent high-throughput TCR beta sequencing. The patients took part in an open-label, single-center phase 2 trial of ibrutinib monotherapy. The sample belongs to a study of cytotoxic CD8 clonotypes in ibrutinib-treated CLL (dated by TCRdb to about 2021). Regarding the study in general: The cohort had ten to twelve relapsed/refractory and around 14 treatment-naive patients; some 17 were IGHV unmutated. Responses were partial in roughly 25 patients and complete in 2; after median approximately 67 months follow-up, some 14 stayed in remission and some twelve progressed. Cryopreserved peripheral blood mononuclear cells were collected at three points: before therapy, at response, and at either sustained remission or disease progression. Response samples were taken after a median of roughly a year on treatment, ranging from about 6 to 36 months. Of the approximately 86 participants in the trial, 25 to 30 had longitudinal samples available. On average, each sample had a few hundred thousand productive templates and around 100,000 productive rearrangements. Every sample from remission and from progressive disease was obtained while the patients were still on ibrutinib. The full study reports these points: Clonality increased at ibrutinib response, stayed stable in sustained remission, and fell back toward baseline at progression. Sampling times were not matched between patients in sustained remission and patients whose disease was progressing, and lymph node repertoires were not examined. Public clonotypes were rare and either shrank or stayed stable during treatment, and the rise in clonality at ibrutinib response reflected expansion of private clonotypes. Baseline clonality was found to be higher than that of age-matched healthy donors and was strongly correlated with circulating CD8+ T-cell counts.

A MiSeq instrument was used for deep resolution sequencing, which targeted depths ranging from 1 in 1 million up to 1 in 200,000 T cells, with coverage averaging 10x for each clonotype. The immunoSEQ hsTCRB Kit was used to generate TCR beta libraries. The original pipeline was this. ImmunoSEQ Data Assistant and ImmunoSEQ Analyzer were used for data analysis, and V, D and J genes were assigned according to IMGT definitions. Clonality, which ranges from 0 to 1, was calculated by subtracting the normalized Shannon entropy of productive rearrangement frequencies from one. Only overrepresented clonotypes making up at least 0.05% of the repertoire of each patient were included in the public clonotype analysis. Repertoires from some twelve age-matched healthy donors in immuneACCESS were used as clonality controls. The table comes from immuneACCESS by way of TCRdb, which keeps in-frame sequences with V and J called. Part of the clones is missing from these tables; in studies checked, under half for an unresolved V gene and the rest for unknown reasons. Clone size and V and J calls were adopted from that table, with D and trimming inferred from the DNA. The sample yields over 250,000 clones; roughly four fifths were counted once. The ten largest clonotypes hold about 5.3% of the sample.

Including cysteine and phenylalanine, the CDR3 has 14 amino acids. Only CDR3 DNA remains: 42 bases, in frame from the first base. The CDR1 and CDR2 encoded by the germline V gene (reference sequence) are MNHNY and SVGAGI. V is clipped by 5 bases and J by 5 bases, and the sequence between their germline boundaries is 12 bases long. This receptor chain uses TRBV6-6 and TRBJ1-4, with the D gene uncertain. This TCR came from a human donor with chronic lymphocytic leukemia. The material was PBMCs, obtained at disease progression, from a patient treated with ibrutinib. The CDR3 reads CASSPLVLNEKLFF. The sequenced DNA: TGTGCCAGCAGTCCCCTCGTCCTAAATGAAAAACTGTTTTTT.